Each of the 6 T cell receptor beta chains below was sequenced from the same sample in a study of T cell responses to AZD1222 COVID-19 vaccine. TCRdb's table, derived via immunoSEQ multiplex PCR, lists solely in-frame clones and lacks some. This sample has around 100,000 clones, with just under 90% found just once. The sample here was peripheral blood, taken on day 0 of AZD1222 vaccination. These receptors originate from an adult in good health.

The chain links TRBV5-1 to TRBJ2-1; 7 nucleotides agree with TRBD2. Germline V gives CDR1 SGHRS, CDR2 YFSETQ. Losses at the gene ends were 0 bases for V and 6 bases for J; bases not matched to a gene: 6. This CDR3 has 15 residues. The CDR3 is CASSLGGGGSNEQFF. CDR3 in DNA: TGCGCCAGCAGCTTGGGCGGCGGGGGTAGCAATGAGCAGTTCTTC.

The chain is built from TRBV5-4 and TRBJ1-1; TRBD1 agrees at 8 bases. CDR3 length equals 15 residues. Per germline, CDR1 SGHNT and CDR2 YYREEE (reference sequence). With V trimmed by 4 bases and J by 5 bases, 10 bases remained unmatched. This CDR3 reads CASSKQGVVETEAFF. CDR3 sequence (DNA): TGTGCCAGCAGCAAACAGGGGGTAGTGGAAACTGAAGCTTTCTTT.

This chain joins TRBV29-1 and TRBJ1-1, with 8 bases that match TRBD1. CDR3 length: 13 amino acids. Germline V gene data show CDR1 as SQVTM and CDR2 as ANQGSEA. With V trimmed by 6 bases and J by 0 bases, 3 bases remained unmatched. CDR3 DNA sequence: TGCAGCGTGGGACAGGTGGTGAACACTGAAGCTTTCTTT. It specifies CSVGQVVNTEAFF.

The rearrangement joins TRBV2 to TRBJ2-5, with TRBD2 identical over 8 bases. Germline CDR1 SNHLY, CDR2 FYNNEI. V lost 1 base to trimming and J lost 6 bases; unmatched junction nucleotides: 16. This CDR3 spans 18 amino acids. The CDR3 here is CASSEDSGTRDLGKTQYF. Here the CDR3 DNA reads TGTGCCAGCAGTGAAGACTCCGGGACTAGAGACTTAGGGAAGACCCAGTACTTC. Together with reference TRBV2 and TRBJ2-5, the CDR3 gives the full variable domain: EPEVTQTPSHQVTQMGQEVILRCVPISNHLYFYWYRQILGQKVEFLVSFYNNEISEKSEIFDDQFSVERPDGSNFTLKIRSTKLEDSAMYFCASSEDSGTRDLGKTQYFGPGTRLLVL.

The V call is TRBV6-1, the J call TRBJ2-3, with D hard to call. Deletions cut 1 base from V and 1 base from J, with 6 bases between. The CDR3 contains 14 residues. CDR1 is MNHNS and CDR2 is SASEGT in the germline V gene. CDR3 amino acids: CASSEGAGTDTQYF. For the CDR3, the DNA is TGTGCCAGCAGTGAAGGGGCAGGCACAGATACGCAGTATTTT.

The rearrangement uses TRBV19 and TRBJ1-2; D uncertain. The CDR3 contains 12 residues. Looked up from germline, CDR1 is LNHDA and CDR2 is SQIVND (reference sequence). The germline V and J ends were trimmed by 3 bases and 6 bases, with 8 bases remaining between them. The CDR3 DNA follows: TGTGCCAGTAGTATCGGACGCAATGGCTACACCTTC. It specifies CASSIGRNGYTF.